A single sample gave rise to the 19 T cell receptor beta chains below, sequenced in a study of Graves' ophthalmopathy and Graves' hyperthyroidism (dated by TCRdb to the late 2010s). The reads were generated on an Illumina HiSeq 2000. For repertoire sequencing, the TCR beta CDR3 regions were amplified from RNA transcripts. HTBI primers and the Qiagen OneStep RT-PCR kit were used in a first-round RT-PCR, which was followed by a second-round multiplex PCR, size selection and purification. TCRdb reprocessing: public reads trimmed at Q25 with fastp, clones called with MiXCR, in-frame beta chains kept. Under each unique CDR3 protein, matching rows form one entry showing the most common genes and DNA. This sample has about 620,000 distinct CDR3 sequences in its table, and roughly 20% of those were observed once. The ten biggest clones cover approximately 7% of the sample. Sequencing used peripheral blood. The receptors shown here come from a woman younger than 30 with stable Graves' hyperthyroidism. Some clones in this sample may be carry-over from other donors' samples. Donor details come from another sample of the same person, matched by shared clones.

This CDR3 is CASSLSWGGNQPQHF. CDR3 nucleotides: TGTGCCAGCAGCCTTAGCTGGGGCGGAAATCAGCCCCAGCATTTT. The chain couples TRBV2 to TRBJ1-5, with D possibly being TRBD1 (5 bases). The CDR3 is 15 amino acids. Germline V gene lookup returns CDR1 SNHLY and CDR2 FYNNEI. Trimming pared 6 bases from V and 4 bases from J, leaving 16 bases between.

This clonotype was recorded at least ten times. Here the CDR3 reads CASRPPGQGIANTGELFF. The CDR3 bases are TGTGCCAGCAGGCCCCCGGGACAGGGGATCGCGAACACCGGGGAGCTGTTTTTT. The chain links TRBV6-2 or TRBV6-3 to TRBJ2-2; the match to TRBD1 covers 10 bases. The CDR3 contains 18 residues. Germline V gene lookup returns CDR1 MNHEY and CDR2 SVGEGT. Trimming took 6 bases from V and 0 from J; bases not matched to a gene: 10.

This chain joins TRBV6-5 and TRBJ2-7; 9 positions agree with TRBD1. CDR3 size: 13 residues. Germline assignment: CDR1 MNHEY and CDR2 SVGAGI. The J segment lost 6 bases and the V segment lost 10 bases, leaving 10 bases of the junction unmatched. CDR3 sequence: CATVMGQGREQYF. Here the CDR3 DNA reads TGTGCCACAGTTATGGGACAGGGCCGCGAGCAGTACTTC.

This sequence joins TRBV12-3 or TRBV12-4 and TRBJ1-1, with 8 nucleotides matching TRBD1. Trimming removed 6 bases from V and 6 bases from J; junction bases left unmatched: 9. The CDR3 extends over 14 amino acids. CDR3 DNA: TGTGCCAGCAGAGATACGGGGACAGGCGCTGAAGCTTTCTTT. Its protein product is CASRDTGTGAEAFF.

V and J are TRBV6-1 and TRBJ1-5; D gene unclear. The ends were cut back, 7 bases at V and 3 bases at J, with 16 bases in the middle. In germline, CDR1 is MNHNS, CDR2 SASEGT. This CDR3 is 15 amino acids long. CDR3 DNA sequence: TGTGCCAGCAACATTTTACGGGCGATCAATCAGCCCCAGCATTTT. Translation gives CASNILRAINQPQHF.

This clonotype appeared many times. The chain has TRBV12-5 and TRBJ1-1; 8 bases map to TRBD1. The CDR3 spans 15 residues. Per germline, CDR1 LGHNT and CDR2 FRNRAP. The V gene end was trimmed by 6 bases and the J gene end by 7 bases; junction bases not matched to a gene: 13. For the CDR3, the DNA is TGTGCTAGTGGAGAGAGCCAGGGGGCTAGGATTGAAGCTTTCTTT. The encoded protein is CASGESQGARIEAFF.

This clonotype has at least ten counts. The chain recombines TRBV28 with TRBJ2-2, with D possibly TRBD1 on 6 matching bases. The CDR3 loop spans 12 amino acids. V dropped 7 bases and J dropped 8 bases, with 11 bases sitting between them. Germline loops: CDR1 MDHEN, CDR2 SYDVKM. CDR3 nucleotides: TGTGCCAGCATTGGGGGCCTAGGGGAGCTGTTTTTT. Translation: CASIGGLGELFF.

This clonotype showed up many times. CDR3 sequence: CASSEEGRGFYEQYF. CDR3 nucleotides: TGTGCCAGCAGTGAAGAGGGGAGGGGATTCTACGAGCAGTACTTC. This chain connects TRBV6-1 to TRBJ2-7; 7 nucleotides agree with TRBD2. The CDR3 spans 15 residues. Germline CDR1 and CDR2: MNHNS and SASEGT. The V and J ends lost 1 base and 3 bases, in that order; junction bases with no gene match: 6.

Comment on this clonotype: One end of the junction varies from germline; a read error may be responsible. The gene calls are TRBV2 and TRBJ2-7; possible D gene TRBD1, 6 bases. The length of the CDR3 is 13 residues. Germline CDR1 and CDR2: SNHLY and FYNNEI. The CDR3 region has the DNA TGCGCCAGCAGTGAGTACAGGGCCTACGAGCAGTACTTC. Protein product: CASSEYRAYEQYF.

This clonotype appeared many times. The genes are TRBV19 and TRBJ1-1; D may be TRBD1 (5 bases). Germline-derived CDR1 and CDR2 are LNHDA and SQIVND (reference sequence). Trimming stripped 4 bases from V and 1 base from J, with 10 bases between. The CDR3 is 14 amino acids. The DNA for the CDR3 is TGTGCCAGTAGTAGAGGAGGGGAGAACACTGAAGCTTTCTTT. Its translation is CASSRGGENTEAFF.

Many counts were recorded for this clonotype. The rearrangement joins TRBV27 to TRBJ2-5; D gene ambiguous. Per the germline V gene, CDR1 is MNHEY and CDR2 is SMNVEV (reference sequence). Trimming took off 2 bases at V and 2 bases at J, with 6 bases between the two ends. CDR3 length equals 13 residues. CDR3 region: CASSLRSQETQYF. The DNA for the CDR3 is TGTGCCAGCAGTTTAAGATCACAAGAGACCCAGTACTTC.

This clonotype was found many times. This rearrangement joins TRBV2 to TRBJ1-5, with TRBD1 matching over 8 bases. Trimming took 3 bases from V and 3 from J; bases not matched to a gene: 4. This CDR3 has 15 residues. CDR1 SNHLY and CDR2 FYNNEI come from the germline V gene. The CDR3 DNA is TGTGCCAGCAGTGATGAGACAGGGGTCAATCAGCCCCAGCATTTT. Protein sequence: CASSDETGVNQPQHF.

The V call is TRBV12-3 or TRBV12-4, the J call TRBJ2-7; D is uncertain. V lost 6 bases, J lost 3 bases, and 18 bases lay in between. The CDR3 has 15 amino acids. In nucleotides, the CDR3 is TGTGCCAGCAGACCCCATAACGGAGCATTCTACGAGCAGTACTTC. Translation gives CASRPHNGAFYEQYF.

This clonotype has just a few counts. V and J are TRBV6-1 and TRBJ1-1, with 8 bases fitting TRBD1. Germline lookup yields CDR1 MNHNS and CDR2 SASEGT. This CDR3 is built from 16 residues. J was trimmed by 2 bases and V by 4 bases; bases with no gene match: 9. The CDR3 here is CASSGDRLFVNTEAFF. In nucleotides, the CDR3 is TGTGCCAGCAGTGGGGACAGGCTCTTTGTTAACACTGAAGCTTTCTTT.

This clonotype appeared many times. This chain links TRBV28 with TRBJ2-4, with 11 bases identical to TRBD2. This CDR3 is 15 amino acids long. V was clipped by 2 bases and J by 14 bases; unmatched bases: 11. Per germline, CDR1 MDHEN and CDR2 SYDVKM. The CDR3, as DNA: TGTGCCAGCAGTTTAGCGGCTAGCGGGGGGAACGTTAAGTACTTC. Translating it yields CASSLAASGGNVKYF.

This clonotype was seen once. A much larger clone differs from this one at a single base, so this may be a read error. The V gene is TRBV13, the J gene TRBJ1-2, with D unresolved. Germline-derived CDR1 and CDR2 are PRHDT and FYEKMQ (reference sequence). This CDR3 region has 15 residues. The V end lost 5 bases, the J end lost 2 bases, and 15 bases lay between the germline ends. CDR3 protein: CASSQSQTENYGYTF. CDR3 nucleotide sequence: TGTGCCAGCAGCCAATCACAAACGGAGAACTATGGCTACACCTTC.

This clonotype was detected many times. This chain links TRBV12-3 or TRBV12-4 with TRBJ1-5; 7 positions match TRBD1. This CDR3 is built from 15 residues. Trimming took 4 bases from V and 2 from J; bases not matched to a gene: 5. The CDR3 reads CASSSQGLRNQPQHF. CDR3 nucleotide sequence: TGTGCCAGCAGTTCACAGGGGCTCCGCAATCAGCCCCAGCATTTT.

This clonotype was detected only a few times. The chain employs TRBV9 and TRBJ1-1, with D hard to call. Germline lookup yields CDR1 SGDLS and CDR2 YYNGEE. V was clipped by 2 bases and J by 3 bases, with 11 bases between them. The CDR3 contains 14 residues. The CDR3 DNA reads TGTGCCAGCAGCGTGTGGTGGGGAGACACTGAAGCTTTCTTT. It translates to CASSVWWGDTEAFF. The full variable domain, in which reference TRBV9 and TRBJ1-1 provide the parts outside the CDR3, is DSGVTQTPKHLITATGQRVTLRCSPRSGDLSVYWYQQSLDQGLQFLIQYYNGEERAKGNILERFSAQQFPDLHSELNLSSLELGDSALYFCASSVWWGDTEAFFGQGTRLTVV.

The V call is TRBV27, the J call TRBJ1-5; the D is unclear. Per germline, CDR1 MNHEY and CDR2 SMNVEV (reference sequence). The CDR3 length is 12 residues. The V end was cut by 6 bases, the J end by 6 bases, with 9 bases between. In DNA, the CDR3 is TGTGCCAGCAGGCAGGTGGTTCAGCCCCAGCATTTT. It codes for CASRQVVQPQHF.